The entry below describes one T cell receptor beta chain. This sample is part of a study of blood T cell repertoires in COVID-19. Some clones are missing from TCRdb's copy, which holds only in-frame ones; the method was immunoSEQ multiplex PCR. The table has about 430,000 clones, about 87% seen once. The CDR3 extends over 13 amino acids. Trimming stripped 0 bases from V and 7 bases from J, with 7 bases between. CDR1 and CDR2 (germline): LGHNA, YNFKEQ. This sequence was found in a man younger than 35 with COVID-19, enrolled during active disease. Sample: peripheral blood. The chain employs TRBV4-2 and TRBJ1-5, with D possibly TRBD1 on 5 matching bases. The CDR3 sequence: CASSQDRAQPQHF. CDR3 DNA: TGTGCCAGCAGCCAAGACAGGGCCCAGCCCCAGCATTTT.